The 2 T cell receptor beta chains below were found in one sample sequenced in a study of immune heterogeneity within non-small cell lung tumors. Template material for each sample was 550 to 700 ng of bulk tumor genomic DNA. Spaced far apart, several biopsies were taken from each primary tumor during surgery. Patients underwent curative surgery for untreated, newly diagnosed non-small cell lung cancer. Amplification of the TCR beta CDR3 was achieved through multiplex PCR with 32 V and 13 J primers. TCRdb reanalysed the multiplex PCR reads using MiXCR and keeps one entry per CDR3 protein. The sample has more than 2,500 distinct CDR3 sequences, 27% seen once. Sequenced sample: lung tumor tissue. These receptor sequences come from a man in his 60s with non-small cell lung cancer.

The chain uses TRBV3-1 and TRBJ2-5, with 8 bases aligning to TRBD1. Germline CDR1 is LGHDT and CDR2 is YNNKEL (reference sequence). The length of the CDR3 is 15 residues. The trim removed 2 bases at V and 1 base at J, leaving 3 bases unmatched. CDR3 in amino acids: CASSQLDRAQETQYF. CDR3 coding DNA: TGTGCCAGCAGCCAACTGGACAGGGCCCAAGAGACCCAGTACTTC.

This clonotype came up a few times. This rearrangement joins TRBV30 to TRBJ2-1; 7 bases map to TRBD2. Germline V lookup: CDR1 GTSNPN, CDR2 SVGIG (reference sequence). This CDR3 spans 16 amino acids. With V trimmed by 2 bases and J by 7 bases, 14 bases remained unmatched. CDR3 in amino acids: CAWSSYSGPVGNEQFF. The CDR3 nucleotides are TGTGCCTGGAGTTCCTATAGCGGGCCGGTTGGAAATGAGCAGTTCTTC.